This T cell receptor beta chain was retrieved from a study of T cell responses to AZD1222 COVID-19 vaccine. Sequencing was performed with immunoSEQ multiplex PCR; in TCRdb, only in-frame clones are kept and a portion is missing. In the table there are 150,000 to 200,000 clones, about nine tenths of which are singletons. General study findings and limits: There were repertoire samples only from the period after the peak T cell response. Unmutated variant regions are reportedly the target of nearly half of TCRs that are spike-specific. Donors were largely white British and mainly female; clonal diversity was possibly underestimated.

Concerning this clone: What it binds is not known.

CDR1 SGDLS and CDR2 YYNGEE come from the germline V gene. Trimming stripped 0 bases from V and 0 bases from J, with 7 bases between. The CDR3 is made up of 16 amino acids. Material: peripheral blood, obtained on day 0 of AZD1222 vaccination. The TCR was taken from an adult in good health. J is TRBJ1-6 and V is TRBV9; D is unresolved. The CDR3 sequence: CASSVGSSSYNSPLHF. In DNA, the CDR3 is TGTGCCAGCAGCGTAGGCTCGAGCTCCTATAATTCACCCCTCCACTTT.